What follows are 28 T cell receptor beta chains derived from one specimen sequenced in a study of cytomegalovirus exposure and HLA in healthy donors. In the PCR, 60 Vbeta and 13 Jbeta primers were used. Sequencing used immunoSEQ multiplex PCR; TCRdb keeps in-frame clones, though not all of them. Here the sample spans about 150,000 clones, less than 90% being singletons. Sequenced input: PBMCs. Source of these receptors: a woman aged 18 to 35 in good health and CMV-seronegative.

V is TRBV29-1 and J is TRBJ1-1; tentatively, D is TRBD1 (6 bases). V lost 0 bases and J 4 bases, leaving 15 bases between the germline ends. The germline CDR1 and CDR2 sequences are SQVTM and ANQGSEA. The CDR3 contains 15 residues. The CDR3 protein is CSVEDNRVFGTEAFF. CDR3 sequence (DNA): TGCAGCGTTGAAGATAACAGGGTTTTTGGCACTGAAGCTTTCTTT.

Here the CDR3 DNA reads TGTGCCAGCAGTGAGCGGAGGAGTCAAGGCTACGAGCAGTACTTC. Protein sequence: CASSERRSQGYEQYF. This chain joins TRBV2 and TRBJ2-7; weak D call: TRBD2 (5 bases). This CDR3 comprises 15 residues. Germline CDR1 is SNHLY and CDR2 is FYNNEI. The ends were cut back, 3 bases at V and 3 bases at J, with 15 bases in the middle.

In this sample, this clone turned up a few times. The chain recombines TRBV5-6 with TRBJ2-1; no reliable D call. CDR1 and CDR2 from the germline V gene are SGHDT and YYEEEE. This CDR3 comprises 17 residues. Trimming stripped 4 bases from V and 1 base from J, with 18 bases between. This CDR3 is CASSRLPASPSYNEQFF. CDR3 DNA sequence: TGTGCCAGCAGCCGACTGCCGGCGTCTCCTTCCTACAATGAGCAGTTCTTC.

The J gene is TRBJ2-5, the V gene TRBV7-9, with 9 bases identical to TRBD2. With V trimmed by 5 bases and J by 5 bases, 9 bases remained unmatched. CDR1 and CDR2 (germline): SEHNR, FQNEAQ (reference sequence). CDR3 length equals 15 residues. Written as DNA, the CDR3 is TGTGCCAGCAGCCCAGGAGCGCGGGAGGGTGAGACCCAGTACTTC. Amino acids: CASSPGAREGETQYF.

J is TRBJ2-7 and V is TRBV28, with D possibly TRBD1 on 7 matching bases. This CDR3 is built from 15 residues. Germline lookup yields CDR1 MDHEN and CDR2 SYDVKM. Trimming left V 7 bases short and J 7 bases short, with 23 bases between. The CDR3 region is CASTLGGRGESEQYF. DNA of the CDR3: TGTGCCAGCACCCTAGGTGGCAGGGGGGAGTCGGAGCAGTACTTC.

The chain employs TRBV28 and TRBJ1-5, with no clear D. With 1 base removed from V and 3 bases from J, the gap between germline ends came to 13 bases. The CDR3 has 16 residues. Germline loops: CDR1 MDHEN, CDR2 SYDVKM. CDR3 protein: CASSLYPGRDNQPQHF. The CDR3 DNA reads as TGTGCCAGCAGTTTATACCCGGGGAGGGACAATCAGCCCCAGCATTTT. Combining the CDR3 with reference TRBV28 and TRBJ1-5 gives the whole variable domain DVKVTQSSRYLVKRTGEKVFLECVQDMDHENMFWYRQDPGLGLRLIYFSYDVKMKEKGDIPEGYSVSREKKERFSLILESASTNQTSMYLCASSLYPGRDNQPQHFGDGTRLSIL.

In the case of this clone: Germline is not matched at one junction end, which may reflect a read error. Other DNA sequences in this specimen translate into the identical CDR3. The chain couples TRBV5-1 to TRBJ2-7; 7 bases fit TRBD1. This CDR3 is 16 amino acids long. Germline loops: CDR1 SGHRS, CDR2 YFSETQ. The CDR3 loop reads CASRLGLDRSAYEQYF. The DNA of the CDR3 is TGCGCCAGCAGATTGGGTTTGGACAGGAGTGCCTACGAGCAGTACTTC.

J is TRBJ1-1 and V is TRBV28; D not certain. This CDR3 has 14 amino acids. Per germline, CDR1 MDHEN and CDR2 SYDVKM. The ends were cut back, 3 bases at V and 2 bases at J, with 10 bases in the middle. The CDR3 reads CASSFMVLNTEAFF. In DNA, the CDR3 is TGTGCCAGCAGTTTCATGGTTCTAAACACTGAAGCTTTCTTT.

This sequence joins TRBV13 and TRBJ2-7; 11 nucleotides align to TRBD2. This CDR3 has 16 amino acids. V shed 5 bases and J 3 bases; nucleotides not matched to a gene: 9. The germline V gene encodes CDR1 PRHDT and CDR2 FYEKMQ (reference sequence). The chain's CDR3 is CASSGTGTSGFYEQYF. DNA for the CDR3: TGTGCCAGCAGCGGAACCGGGACTAGCGGATTCTACGAGCAGTACTTC.

The chain employs TRBV19 and TRBJ2-7; D is unclear. V was clipped by 2 bases and J by 4 bases, with 9 bases between them. The CDR3 has 13 residues. Germline V gene data show CDR1 as LNHDA and CDR2 as SQIVND (reference sequence). CDR3 sequence (DNA): TGTGCCAGTAGTATAATACTTTCGTACGAGCAGTACTTC. It encodes CASSIILSYEQYF.

The gene calls are TRBV19 and TRBJ2-5, with 8 positions matching TRBD1. The CDR3 runs 14 residues. Germline values: CDR1 LNHDA, CDR2 SQIVND (reference sequence). Losses at the gene ends were 5 bases for V and 1 base for J; bases not matched to a gene: 3. In DNA, the CDR3 is TGTGCCAGTAGTCGACAGGGGCCCCAAGAGACCCAGTACTTC. Translated, it gives CASSRQGPQETQYF.

The chain has TRBV27 and TRBJ2-7; 7 positions match TRBD2. V shed 0 bases, J shed 2 bases, and the junction held 4 bases outside the gene matches. This CDR3 region has 15 residues. CDR1 is MNHEY and CDR2 is SMNVEV in the germline V gene (reference sequence). For the CDR3, the DNA is TGTGCCAGCAGTTTATCGTCCGGACTAGCCTACGAGCAGTACTTC. Translating gives CASSLSSGLAYEQYF.

This clone has just a few counts. This chain joins TRBV13 and TRBJ2-7; 10 bases match TRBD2. V shed 2 bases and J 8 bases; nucleotides not matched to a gene: 6. This CDR3 spans 14 amino acids. Per the germline V gene, CDR1 is PRHDT and CDR2 is FYEKMQ (reference sequence). As DNA, the CDR3 is TGTGCCAGCAGCTTAAGGCTAGCGGGAGTCAAGCAGTACTTC. It specifies CASSLRLAGVKQYF.

The V and J genes are TRBV19 and TRBJ2-5; 9 nucleotides match TRBD1. Trimming took 7 bases from V and 5 from J; bases not matched to a gene: 8. This CDR3 contains 14 residues. The germline V gene encodes CDR1 LNHDA and CDR2 SQIVND (reference sequence). Written as DNA, the CDR3 is TGTGCCAGTACAGACAGGGGGGGGAGGGAGACCCAGTACTTC. This translates into CASTDRGGRETQYF. Together with reference TRBV19 and TRBJ2-5, the CDR3 gives the full variable domain: DGGITQSPKYLFRKEGQNVTLSCEQNLNHDAMYWYRQDPGQGLRLIYYSQIVNDFQKGDIAEGYSVSREKKESFPLTVTSAQKNPTAFYLCASTDRGGRETQYFGPGTRLLVL.

The V call is TRBV7-7, the J call TRBJ2-5; D is unclear. Trimming removed 0 bases at V and 5 bases at J, with 13 bases between. The CDR3 is 15 residues long. Germline assignment: CDR1 SSHAT and CDR2 FNYEAQ (reference sequence). The CDR3 nucleotides are TGTGCCAGCAGCTTAGCGCTGCAGGCCCGGGAGACCCAGTACTTC. Encoded protein: CASSLALQARETQYF.

The chain combines TRBV2 with TRBJ2-5; tentatively, D is TRBD2 (5 bases). This CDR3 contains 14 residues. The V gene lost 2 bases and the J gene lost 4 bases, with 11 bases spanning the gap. Germline assignment: CDR1 SNHLY and CDR2 FYNNEI. As DNA, the CDR3 is TGTGCCAGCAGTGAATCGGGGAAGTTAGAGACCCAGTACTTC. Protein product: CASSESGKLETQYF. Full variable domain (rest looked up from reference TRBV2 and TRBJ2-5): EPEVTQTPSHQVTQMGQEVILRCVPISNHLYFYWYRQILGQKVEFLVSFYNNEISEKSEIFDDQFSVERPDGSNFTLKIRSTKLEDSAMYFCASSESGKLETQYFGPGTRLLVL.

This chain links TRBV25-1 with TRBJ2-5, with TRBD1 identical over 8 bases. The last part of the DNA fits TRBJ2-7 better; the J call may be wrong. The CDR3 spans 14 residues. The germline gives CDR1 MGHDK, CDR2 SYGVNS. The CDR3 loop reads CASSEGQGAYEQYF. CDR3 coding DNA: TGTGCCAGCAGTGAAGGTCAGGGGGCTTACGAGCAGTACTTC.

V gene TRBV9 combines with J gene TRBJ2-2; D is unclear. Germline V gene sequence: CDR1 SGDLS, CDR2 YYNGEE. The CDR3 length is 12 residues. The V end was cut by 4 bases, the J end by 6 bases, with 7 bases between. The CDR3 sequence is CASSFVAGELFF. In nucleotides, the CDR3 is TGTGCCAGCAGCTTCGTAGCCGGGGAGCTGTTTTTT.

The chain couples TRBV30 to TRBJ2-3; 10 bases are a match to TRBD2. The V gene end was trimmed by 5 bases and the J gene end by 4 bases; junction bases not matched to a gene: 9. The CDR3 is 15 amino acids. Looked up from germline, CDR1 is GTSNPN and CDR2 is SVGIG (reference sequence). DNA of the CDR3: TGTGCCTGGCACACAGGACTAGCGGTCCCAGATACGCAGTATTTT. Amino acids: CAWHTGLAVPDTQYF.

The rearrangement joins TRBV4-2 to TRBJ1-4; TRBD1 agrees at 8 bases. Germline CDR1 reads LGHNA; CDR2 reads YNFKEQ. With 4 bases clipped from V and 7 bases from J, the junction kept 8 bases outside the gene matches. The CDR3 runs to 15 residues. CDR3 nucleotide sequence: TGTGCCAGCAGCCTTACCGAGACAGGGGTTGAAAAACTGTTTTTT. This translates into CASSLTETGVEKLFF.

The chain has TRBV5-4 and TRBJ1-1; no definite D call. This CDR3 is built from 15 residues. Trimming pared 0 bases from V and 0 bases from J, leaving 9 bases between. Per the germline V gene, CDR1 is SGHNT and CDR2 is YYREEE (reference sequence). CDR3 loop: CASSLGATLNTEAFF. The DNA for the CDR3 is TGTGCCAGCAGCTTGGGGGCGACCTTGAACACTGAAGCTTTCTTT.

Comments on this clone: This CDR3 is also generated by other DNA sequences in the sample. The rearrangement uses TRBV6-4 and TRBJ2-7, with D tentatively TRBD2 (5 bases). The CDR3 loop spans 16 amino acids. The germline V gene encodes CDR1 MRHNA and CDR2 SNTAGT. V was clipped by 0 bases and J by 5 bases, with 17 bases between them. CDR3: CASSDSPGLATNEQYF. CDR3 DNA: TGTGCCAGCAGTGACTCCCCGGGATTAGCGACCAACGAGCAGTACTTC.

This chain uses TRBV5-1 with TRBJ2-5; 7 bases are a match to TRBD1. V shed 4 bases, J shed 5 bases, and the junction held 5 bases outside the gene matches. Germline V gives CDR1 SGHRS, CDR2 YFSETQ. The CDR3 is made up of 13 amino acids. CDR3 region: CASSVQGSETQYF. Written as DNA, the CDR3 is TGCGCCAGCAGCGTACAGGGGTCGGAGACCCAGTACTTC.

This CDR3 is CASSDLQGQISGNTIYF. The CDR3 DNA reads as TGTGCCAGCAGTGATTTGCAAGGACAAATCTCTGGAAACACCATATATTTT. The rearrangement links TRBV2 to TRBJ1-3, with a weak D call TRBD1 (5 bases). CDR3 length: 17 residues. V lost 3 bases and J lost 0, with 15 bases in between. The germline gives CDR1 SNHLY, CDR2 FYNNEI.

The CDR3 region is CASSLGVGTGASEQYF. The CDR3 region has the DNA TGTGCCAGCAGCTTAGGGGTCGGGACTGGGGCCTCCGAGCAGTACTTC. V is TRBV11-3 and J is TRBJ2-7; D perhaps matches TRBD2 (6 bases). The V and J ends lost 1 base and 6 bases respectively, with 19 bases between them. This CDR3 has 16 residues. Germline V gene sequence: CDR1 SGHNT, CDR2 YENEEA. Looking up the rest from reference TRBV11-3 and TRBJ2-7 gives the full variable domain: EAGVVQSPRYKIIEKKQPVAFWCNPISGHNTLYWYLQNLGQGPELLIRYENEEAVDDSQLPKDRFSAERLKGVDSTLKIQPAELGDSAVYLCASSLGVGTGASEQYFGPGTRLTVT.

The chain is built from TRBV5-6 and TRBJ2-5; D might be TRBD2 (6 bases). The J call may be wrong; the DNA end is better matched by TRBJ2-7. The CDR3 runs to 15 residues. CDR1 is SGHDT, CDR2 YYEEEE, per germline. CDR3 nucleotide sequence: TGTGCCAGCAGCTTGGGTTTCGGAGGGGCCGGCGAGCAGTACTTC. Its translation is CASSLGFGGAGEQYF.

The chain uses TRBV4-1 and TRBJ2-2, with D unresolved. V lost 2 bases and J 5 bases, leaving 6 bases between the germline ends. This CDR3 comprises 13 residues. In germline, CDR1 is MGHRA, CDR2 YSYEKL. The CDR3 coding sequence is TGCGCCAGCAGCCAACCGGTAACCGGGGAGCTGTTTTTT. Translating gives CASSQPVTGELFF.

This clone showed up just once. The chain uses TRBV19 and TRBJ2-7; 8 bases are a match to TRBD2. Trimming removed 3 bases from V and 6 bases from J; junction bases left unmatched: 10. The CDR3 covers 15 residues. Germline CDR1 reads LNHDA; CDR2 reads SQIVND (reference sequence). The CDR3 sequence is CASSIDGRASGEQYF. The CDR3 region has the DNA TGTGCCAGTAGTATTGACGGGAGGGCCTCGGGCGAGCAGTACTTC. Using reference TRBV19 and TRBJ2-7 for the parts outside the CDR3, the full variable domain is DGGITQSPKYLFRKEGQNVTLSCEQNLNHDAMYWYRQDPGQGLRLIYYSQIVNDFQKGDIAEGYSVSREKKESFPLTVTSAQKNPTAFYLCASSIDGRASGEQYFGPGTRLTVT.